This record covers a single T cell receptor (beta chain). Its matching antigen is unknown. The sample comes from a study of Ad26.COV2.S vaccination and SARS-CoV-2 variants. In the study overall: Each vaccinee took Ad26.COV2.S intramuscularly, once or twice 56 days apart.

Noted treatment: some 19 received Ad26.COV2.S at low or high dose, single or two shots; roughly five received placebo; per-sample allocation not given. Sampling was performed 63 days after the first vaccine or placebo injection. An Ad26 vector expressing Wuhan-strain SARS-CoV-2 spike served as the vaccine. In germline, CDR1 is MDHEN, CDR2 SYDVKM. V was clipped by 5 bases and J by 5 bases; unmatched bases: 10. The CDR3 spans 15 residues. The protocol was immunoSEQ multiplex PCR, while the TCRdb copy is restricted to in-frame clones and leaves out a portion. The sample records about 320,000 clones, 85% being singletons. Whole-study findings and limits: Recipients of vaccine and of placebo showed similar breadth of their non-spike TCR repertoires.

Source: peripheral blood, taken in a trial of Ad26.COV2.S vaccine versus placebo. The sequence was collected from a person aged 18-60 years who received the Ad26.COV2.S COVID-19 vaccine or a placebo. The chain links TRBV28 to TRBJ2-5; 8 positions agree with TRBD1. In nucleotides, the CDR3 is TGTGCCAGCAGTGGGGTGACAGGGGTTCTGGAGACCCAGTACTTC. Its protein is CASSGVTGVLETQYF. The full variable domain, in which reference TRBV28 and TRBJ2-5 provide the parts outside the CDR3, is DVKVTQSSRYLVKRTGEKVFLECVQDMDHENMFWYRQDPGLGLRLIYFSYDVKMKEKGDIPEGYSVSREKKERFSLILESASTNQTSMYLCASSGVTGVLETQYFGPGTRLLVL.